Here is one T cell receptor beta chain with its context. Its cognate antigen is unknown. TCRdb fed the 5' RACE reads into MiXCR, producing one record per CDR3 protein. Of some 340,000 distinct CDR3 sequences in the sample, under 15% are singletons; the top ten hold about 1%. This sample is part of a study of CD8 T cells in ankylosing spondylitis. The CDR3 totals 14 residues. CDR1 and CDR2 from the germline V gene are MGHRA and YSYEKL. V lost 7 bases, J lost 6 bases, and 15 bases lay in between. Study-wide findings and caveats: In ankylosing spondylitis blood, a motif of roughly 8 highly homologous TCR beta variants appeared characteristic. Reportedly, significant enrichment of disease-linked clones occurred in matched ankylosing spondylitis synovial fluid.

The chain carries TRBV4-1 and TRBJ1-4; possibly TRBD1 for D (5 bases). This clonotype was sampled from a male donor with ankylosing spondylitis or in good health (not recorded which). Material: blood, either unsorted or a sorted T cell fraction (not recorded which). The CDR3 protein is CASTTGRGDEKLFF. The CDR3, as DNA: TGCGCCAGCACAACGGGGCGCGGAGATGAAAAACTGTTTTTT.